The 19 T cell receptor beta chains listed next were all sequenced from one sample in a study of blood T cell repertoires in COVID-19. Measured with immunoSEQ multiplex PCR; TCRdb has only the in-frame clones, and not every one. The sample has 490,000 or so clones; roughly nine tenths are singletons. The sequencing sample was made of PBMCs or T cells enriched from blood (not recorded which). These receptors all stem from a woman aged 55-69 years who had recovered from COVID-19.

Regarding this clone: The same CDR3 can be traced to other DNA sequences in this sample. The CDR3 sequence: CASSSGGVNEQFF. DNA of the CDR3: TGTGCCAGTAGTAGCGGGGGGGTCAATGAGCAGTTCTTC. The V and J genes are TRBV19 and TRBJ2-1, with TRBD2 matching over 9 bases. Trimming took 4 bases from V and 6 from J; bases not matched to a gene: 1. In germline, CDR1 is LNHDA, CDR2 SQIVND (reference sequence). The CDR3 spans 13 residues.

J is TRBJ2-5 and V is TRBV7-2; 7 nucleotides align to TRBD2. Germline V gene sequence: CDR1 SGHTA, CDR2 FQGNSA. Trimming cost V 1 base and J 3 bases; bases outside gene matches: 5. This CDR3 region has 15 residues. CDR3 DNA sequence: TGTGCCAGCAGCTTAGGGAGCGGGGTAGAAGAGACCCAGTACTTC. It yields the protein CASSLGSGVEETQYF. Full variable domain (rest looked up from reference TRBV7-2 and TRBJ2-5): GAGVSQSPSNKVTEKGKDVELRCDPISGHTALYWYRQSLGQGLEFLIYFQGNSAPDKSGLPSDRFSAERTGGSVSTLTIQRTQQEDSAVYLCASSLGSGVEETQYFGPGTRLLVL.

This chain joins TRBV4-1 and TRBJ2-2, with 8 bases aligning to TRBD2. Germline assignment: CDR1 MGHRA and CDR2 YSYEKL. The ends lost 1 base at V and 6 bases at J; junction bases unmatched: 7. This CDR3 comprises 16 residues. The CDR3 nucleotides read TGCGCCAGCAGCCAAGGACAGCTCGGGGGGGCCGGGGAGCTGTTTTTT. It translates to CASSQGQLGGAGELFF.

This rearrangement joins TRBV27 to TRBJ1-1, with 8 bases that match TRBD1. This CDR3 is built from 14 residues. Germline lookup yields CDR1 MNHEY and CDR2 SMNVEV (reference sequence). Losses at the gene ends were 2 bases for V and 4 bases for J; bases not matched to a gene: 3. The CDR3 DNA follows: TGTGCCAGCAGTTTAGGGACAGGACGCACTGAAGCTTTCTTT. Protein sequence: CASSLGTGRTEAFF.

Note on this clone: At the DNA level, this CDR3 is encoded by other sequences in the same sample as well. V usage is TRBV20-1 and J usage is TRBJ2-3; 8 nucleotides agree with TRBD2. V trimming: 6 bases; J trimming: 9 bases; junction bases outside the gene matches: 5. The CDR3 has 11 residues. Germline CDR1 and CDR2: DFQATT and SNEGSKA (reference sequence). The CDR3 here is CSAGAGDTQYF. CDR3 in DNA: TGCAGTGCAGGAGCGGGGGACACGCAGTATTTT.

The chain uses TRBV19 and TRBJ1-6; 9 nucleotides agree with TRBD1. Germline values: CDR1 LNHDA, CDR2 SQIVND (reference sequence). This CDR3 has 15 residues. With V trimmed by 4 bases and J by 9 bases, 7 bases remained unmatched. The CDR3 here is CASSKTTGGSSPLHF. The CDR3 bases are TGTGCCAGTAGTAAGACAACAGGGGGCTCTTCACCCCTCCACTTT.

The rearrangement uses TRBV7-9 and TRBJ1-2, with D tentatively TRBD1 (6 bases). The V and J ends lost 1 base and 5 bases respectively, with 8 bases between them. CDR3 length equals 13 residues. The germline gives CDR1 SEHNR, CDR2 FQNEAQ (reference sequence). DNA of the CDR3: TGTGCCAGCAGCTTAGGAGGGACATATGGCTACACCTTC. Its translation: CASSLGGTYGYTF.

CDR3 bases: TGTGCCAGCAGCGTAGAGGTGTCTAGCGGGGGACTCACAGATACGCAGTATTTT. Its protein is CASSVEVSSGGLTDTQYF. The chain recombines TRBV9 with TRBJ2-3, with 10 bases that match TRBD2. Losses at the gene ends were 0 bases for V and 2 bases for J; bases not matched to a gene: 9. CDR1 is SGDLS and CDR2 is YYNGEE in the germline V gene. This CDR3 is built from 18 residues.

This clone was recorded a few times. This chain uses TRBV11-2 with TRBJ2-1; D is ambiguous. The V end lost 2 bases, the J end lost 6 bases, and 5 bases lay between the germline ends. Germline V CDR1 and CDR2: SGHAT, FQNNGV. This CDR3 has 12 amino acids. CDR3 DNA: TGTGCCAGCAGCTTAATCTTCAATGAGCAGTTCTTC. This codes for CASSLIFNEQFF. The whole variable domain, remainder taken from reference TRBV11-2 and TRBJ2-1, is EAGVAQSPRYKIIEKRQSVAFWCNPISGHATLYWYQQILGQGPKLLIQFQNNGVVDDSQLPKDRFSAERLKGVDSTLKIQPAKLEDSAVYLCASSLIFNEQFFGPGTRLTVL.

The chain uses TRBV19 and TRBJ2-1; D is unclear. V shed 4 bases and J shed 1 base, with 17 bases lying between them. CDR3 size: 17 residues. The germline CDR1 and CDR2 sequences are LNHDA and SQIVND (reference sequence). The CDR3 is CASSTSVPLLSYNEQFF. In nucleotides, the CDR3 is TGTGCCAGTAGTACCTCGGTCCCTCTCCTTTCCTACAATGAGCAGTTCTTC.

CDR3 DNA sequence: TGTGCCAGCAGTGGACAGACAGCCCAGGGAGAGACCCAGTACTTC. It translates to CASSGQTAQGETQYF. The J gene is TRBJ2-5, the V gene TRBV2; TRBD1 is a possible D gene (5 bases). The V gene's germline CDR1 is SNHLY and CDR2 FYNNEI. The CDR3 consists of 15 residues. Between the trimmed V and J ends, which lost 4 bases and 4 bases, there was a span of 16 bases.

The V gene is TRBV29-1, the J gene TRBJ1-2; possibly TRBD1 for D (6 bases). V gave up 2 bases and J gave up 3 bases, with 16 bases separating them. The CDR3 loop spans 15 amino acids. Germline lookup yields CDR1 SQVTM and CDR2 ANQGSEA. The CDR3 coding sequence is TGCAGCGTTGAACAACTGACAGGATACGACTATGGCTACACCTTC. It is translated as CSVEQLTGYDYGYTF.

CDR3 region: CASSQDRSYSNQPQHF. The CDR3 bases are TGCGCCAGCAGCCAAGATAGAAGCTATAGCAATCAGCCCCAGCATTTT. The chain couples TRBV4-1 to TRBJ1-5; no reliable D call. The CDR3 length is 16 residues. Trimming took 0 bases from V and 0 from J, leaving 9 bases between them. Germline assignment: CDR1 MGHRA and CDR2 YSYEKL.

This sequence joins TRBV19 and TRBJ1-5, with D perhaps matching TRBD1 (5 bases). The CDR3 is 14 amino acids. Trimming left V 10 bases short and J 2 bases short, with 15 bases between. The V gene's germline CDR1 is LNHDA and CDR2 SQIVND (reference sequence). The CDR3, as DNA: TGTGCCACGACCCGTGCGGGGGGCAATCAGCCCCAGCATTTT. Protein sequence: CATTRAGGNQPQHF.

CDR3 sequence reads: CASSQVLFWSDRDYYYNEQFF. The CDR3 nucleotides are TGTGCCAGCAGCCAAGTACTCTTCTGGTCAGACCGGGACTACTATTACAATGAGCAGTTCTTC. The rearrangement uses TRBV4-2 and TRBJ2-1, with 7 bases identical to TRBD2. Germline-derived CDR1 and CDR2 are LGHNA and YNFKEQ. This CDR3 is built from 21 residues. V lost 1 base to trimming and J lost 4 bases; unmatched junction nucleotides: 22.

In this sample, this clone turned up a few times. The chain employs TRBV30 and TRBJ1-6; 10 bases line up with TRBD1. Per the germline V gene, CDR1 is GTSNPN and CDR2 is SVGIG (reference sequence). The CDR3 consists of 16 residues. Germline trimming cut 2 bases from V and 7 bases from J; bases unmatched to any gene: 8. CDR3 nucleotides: TGTGCCTGGAGTTCTGGGACAGGGGTGGGGAATTCACCCCTCCACTTT. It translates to CAWSSGTGVGNSPLHF.

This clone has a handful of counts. The chain's CDR3 is CASRPRQGAQQPQHF. The CDR3 DNA sequence: TGTGCCAGCAGACCACGACAGGGGGCCCAACAGCCCCAGCATTTT. The rearrangement links TRBV28 to TRBJ1-5; TRBD1 aligns across 10 bases. Germline V lookup: CDR1 MDHEN, CDR2 SYDVKM. The CDR3 has 15 residues. Germline trimming cut 6 bases from V and 7 bases from J; bases unmatched to any gene: 9.

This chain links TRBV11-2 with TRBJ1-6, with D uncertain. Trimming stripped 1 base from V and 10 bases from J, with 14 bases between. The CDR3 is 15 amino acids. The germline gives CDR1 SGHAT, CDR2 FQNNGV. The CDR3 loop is CASSLGPVWRSPLHF. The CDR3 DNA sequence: TGTGCCAGCAGCTTAGGTCCGGTCTGGCGGTCACCCCTCCACTTT.

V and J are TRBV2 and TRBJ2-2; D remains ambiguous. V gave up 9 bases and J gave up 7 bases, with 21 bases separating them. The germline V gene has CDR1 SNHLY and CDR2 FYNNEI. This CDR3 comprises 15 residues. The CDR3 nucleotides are TGTGCCAGTGCGTCAGTACAGCTCTCTGGCGGGGAGCTGTTTTTT. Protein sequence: CASASVQLSGGELFF. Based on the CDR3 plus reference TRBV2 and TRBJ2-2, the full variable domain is EPEVTQTPSHQVTQMGQEVILRCVPISNHLYFYWYRQILGQKVEFLVSFYNNEISEKSEIFDDQFSVERPDGSNFTLKIRSTKLEDSAMYFCASASVQLSGGELFFGEGSRLTVL.